This T cell receptor (beta chain) comes out of a study of technical replicates of blood from several donors. Trimming shortened V by 5 bases and J by 0 bases, and 12 bases separated the two germline ends. Germline V gene sequence: CDR1 SQVTM, CDR2 ANQGSEA. The CDR3 extends over 14 amino acids. Only in-frame clones appear in the TCRdb table, and some are missing; sequencing was by immunoSEQ multiplex PCR. The table has some 75,000 clones, around 96% seen once. The source material was T cells isolated from PBMCs. The clonotype comes from a human donor in good health. The rearrangement joins TRBV29-1 to TRBJ2-3, with TRBD2 as a possible D gene (6 bases). The CDR3 DNA reads as TGCAGCGTTCCGGGCGGGGTTAGCACAGATACGCAGTATTTT. Its translation is CSVPGGVSTDTQYF.